The 30 T cell receptor beta chains given below trace back to one sample, sequenced in a study of shared clonotypes between healthy human individuals. Sequencing used immunoSEQ multiplex PCR; TCRdb keeps in-frame clones, though not all of them. The sample includes nearly 750,000 clones, 55% to 80% seen only once; the top ten take more than 1.5%. The sequencing sample was made of memory CD4+ T cells sorted from blood. Subset: CD45RA-negative fraction. The receptor set was obtained from a woman in her thirties in good health.

The chain is built from TRBV9 and TRBJ1-3; D gene unclear. Trimming pared 1 base from V and 4 bases from J, leaving 12 bases between. The V gene's germline CDR1 is SGDLS and CDR2 YYNGEE. The CDR3 runs to 15 residues. CDR3 coding DNA: TGTGCCAGCAGCGTAATGGGGATCTCAGGAAACACCATATATTTT. It encodes CASSVMGISGNTIYF.

As concerns this clone: A much larger clonotype is one base distant, so this may be a read error. The gene calls are TRBV10-1 and TRBJ2-2; 7 bases align to TRBD1. The CDR3 runs to 15 residues. Per germline, CDR1 WNHNN and CDR2 SYGVQD (reference sequence). J was trimmed by 0 bases and V by 5 bases; bases with no gene match: 3. This CDR3 reads CASSPGTANTGELFF. In DNA, the CDR3 is TGCGCCAGCAGTCCCGGGACAGCGAACACCGGGGAGCTGTTTTTT.

The chain joins TRBV11-2 to TRBJ1-1; D is unresolved. The CDR3 is made up of 13 amino acids. Between the trimmed V and J ends, which lost 5 bases and 6 bases, there was a span of 13 bases. The germline gives CDR1 SGHAT, CDR2 FQNNGV. CDR3 sequence reads: CASSRPPGSEAFF. The CDR3 region has the DNA TGTGCCAGCAGCCGGCCACCGGGCTCTGAAGCTTTCTTT.

This chain uses TRBV6-1 with TRBJ1-2; the D gene is possibly TRBD1 (5 bases). The length of the CDR3 is 15 residues. V was clipped by 11 bases and J by 8 bases, with 27 bases between them. Looked up from germline, CDR1 is MNHNS and CDR2 is SASEGT. The CDR3 nucleotides read TGTGCCGGAGGTTCCCGCGTCGGGGGTAGGCACGGCTACACCTTC. Amino acids: CAGGSRVGGRHGYTF.

The chain is built from TRBV5-1 and TRBJ2-1, with D possibly TRBD2 on 6 matching bases. CDR1 SGHRS and CDR2 YFSETQ come from the germline V gene. V lost 2 bases to trimming and J lost 7 bases, with 13 bases between them. This CDR3 has 14 residues. The CDR3, as DNA: TGCGCCAGCAGCTTACTAGCCCCAACGAATGAGCAGTTCTTC. It specifies CASSLLAPTNEQFF.

The table lists this clone with a count of one. The V gene is TRBV5-6, the J gene TRBJ1-5; 8 bases match TRBD1. This CDR3 is 17 amino acids long. V shed 0 bases and J 5 bases; nucleotides not matched to a gene: 10. The germline gives CDR1 SGHDT, CDR2 YYEEEE. In DNA, the CDR3 is TGTGCCAGCAGCTTGGTGGTGGTCAGGGGGCCGCATCAGCCCCAGCATTTT. Translating gives CASSLVVVRGPHQPQHF.

This clone showed up just a few times. This rearrangement joins TRBV7-3 to TRBJ2-1; 8 bases are shared with TRBD2. The length of the CDR3 is 16 residues. J lost 1 base, V lost 2 bases, and 4 bases had no gene match. Germline V gene data show CDR1 as SGHTA and CDR2 as FQGTGA. Written as DNA, the CDR3 is TGTGCCAGCAGCTTACAAGCGGGAGTGTCCTACAATGAGCAGTTCTTC. Amino acid sequence: CASSLQAGVSYNEQFF.

The V gene is TRBV28, the J gene TRBJ2-3; TRBD2 is a possible D gene (6 bases). CDR1 MDHEN and CDR2 SYDVKM come from the germline V gene. V shed 3 bases and J shed 3 bases, with 13 bases lying between them. The CDR3 is 15 residues long. The CDR3 sequence is CASSFQGLVTDTQYF. In DNA form, the CDR3 reads TGTGCCAGCAGTTTTCAGGGACTCGTTACAGATACGCAGTATTTT.

This chain links TRBV10-1 with TRBJ2-7; 7 bases line up with TRBD1. J was trimmed by 6 bases and V by 9 bases; bases with no gene match: 14. The CDR3 spans 14 residues. The germline V gene encodes CDR1 WNHNN and CDR2 SYGVQD (reference sequence). For the CDR3, the DNA is TGCGCCAGTTCGACCGGACAGGCGATCGGCGAGCAGTACTTC. Translation: CASSTGQAIGEQYF.

This clone was seen more than once but under ten times. The chain uses TRBV4-1 and TRBJ2-1; TRBD2 agrees at 7 bases. The ends lost 1 base at V and 4 bases at J; junction bases unmatched: 4. The CDR3 runs to 15 residues. Germline CDR1 MGHRA, CDR2 YSYEKL. In DNA, the CDR3 is TGCGCCAGCAGCCAAGGGGGGGGAAGATACAATGAGCAGTTCTTC. It encodes CASSQGGGRYNEQFF.

J is TRBJ2-1 and V is TRBV5-1; D possibly matches TRBD1 or TRBD2 (5 bases each). Germline CDR1 and CDR2: SGHRS and YFSETQ. This CDR3 region has 15 residues. Trimming removed 4 bases at V and 8 bases at J, with 19 bases between. The CDR3 DNA is TGCGCCAGCAGCCACCGGGACCTAGGGTCGGATGAGCAGTTCTTC. It translates to CASSHRDLGSDEQFF. Combining the CDR3 with reference TRBV5-1 and TRBJ2-1 gives the whole variable domain KAGVTQTPRYLIKTRGQQVTLSCSPISGHRSVSWYQQTPGQGLQFLFEYFSETQRNKGNFPGRFSGRQFSNSRSEMNVSTLELGDSALYLCASSHRDLGSDEQFFGPGTRLTVL.

The rearrangement joins TRBV28 to TRBJ1-1, with D perhaps TRBD1 (6 bases). CDR3 length: 16 residues. V lost 7 bases and J 5 bases, leaving 23 bases between the germline ends. From germline, CDR1 is MDHEN and CDR2 SYDVKM. CDR3 DNA sequence: TGTGCCAGCACTAACCCCGTGGGGGGCGGTGGAACTGAAGCTTTCTTT. This codes for CASTNPVGGGGTEAFF.

The chain has TRBV11-3 and TRBJ2-1, with 8 bases lining up with TRBD2. Germline lookup yields CDR1 SGHNT and CDR2 YENEEA. V was clipped by 4 bases and J by 7 bases; unmatched bases: 6. This CDR3 has 14 amino acids. The CDR3 region has the DNA TGTGCCAGCAGCTCCAGCGGGAGTGTTAATGAGCAGTTCTTC. Protein product: CASSSSGSVNEQFF.

V gene TRBV2 combines with J gene TRBJ2-5; 8 bases are shared with TRBD1. Germline assignment: CDR1 SNHLY and CDR2 FYNNEI. This CDR3 comprises 15 residues. V was pared by 5 bases and J by 2 bases, with 7 bases of the junction left unmatched. Here the CDR3 DNA reads TGTGCCAGCAGTCTGCAGGGGACAGGACAAGAGACCCAGTACTTC. Translating gives CASSLQGTGQETQYF.

This chain joins TRBV14 and TRBJ1-1; D might be TRBD1 (5 bases). V lost 4 bases and J lost 5, with 14 bases in between. This CDR3 has 14 amino acids. Per germline, CDR1 SGHDN and CDR2 FVKESK. The CDR3 nucleotides are TGTGCCAGCAGCCCTTTTGGGTGGGGGACTGAAGCTTTCTTT. This sequence encodes CASSPFGWGTEAFF.

This chain links TRBV6-1 with TRBJ2-5; 9 nucleotides match TRBD2. This CDR3 is built from 16 residues. V lost 0 bases to trimming and J lost 5 bases; unmatched junction nucleotides: 7. The V gene's germline CDR1 is MNHNS and CDR2 SASEGT. The CDR3 DNA reads as TGTGCCAGCAGTGAAGCCTCGGGACTAGCATCGGAGACCCAGTACTTC. Its protein product is CASSEASGLASETQYF.

This clone was observed once. The chain employs TRBV28 and TRBJ1-1; D is possibly TRBD1 (5 bases). The CDR3 contains 14 residues. V was clipped by 7 bases and J by 2 bases, with 14 bases between them. Germline V gene data show CDR1 as MDHEN and CDR2 as SYDVKM. The CDR3: CASNAGGKNTEAFF. Here the CDR3 DNA reads TGTGCCAGCAACGCGGGGGGAAAAAACACTGAAGCTTTCTTT.

V usage is TRBV10-1 and J usage is TRBJ2-5; TRBD1 is a possible D gene (6 bases). Trimming pared 7 bases from V and 0 bases from J, leaving 6 bases between. CDR1 and CDR2 from the germline V gene are WNHNN and SYGVQD (reference sequence). This CDR3 has 12 residues. CDR3 residues: CASKGDQETQYF. CDR3 DNA: TGCGCCAGCAAGGGGGACCAAGAGACCCAGTACTTC.

The rearrangement uses TRBV15 and TRBJ2-1; D is undetermined. Trimming stripped 1 base from V and 4 bases from J, with 8 bases between. Per the germline V gene, CDR1 is LNHNV and CDR2 is YYDKDF (reference sequence). CDR3 length: 14 amino acids. The CDR3 sequence is CATSRVGSYNEQFF. The CDR3 DNA follows: TGTGCCACCAGCAGAGTGGGTAGTTACAATGAGCAGTTCTTC.

This clone showed up just once. The chain has TRBV18 and TRBJ1-2, with 10 bases aligning to TRBD1. V shed 3 bases and J 2 bases; nucleotides not matched to a gene: 9. The germline V gene encodes CDR1 KGHSH and CDR2 LQKENI. CDR3 size: 17 residues. CDR3 in amino acids: CASSPSPTGGANYGYTF. The CDR3 nucleotides are TGTGCCAGCTCACCCTCCCCGACAGGGGGCGCGAACTATGGCTACACCTTC.

A single count supports this clone. This chain links TRBV18 with TRBJ1-1, with D perhaps TRBD1 (6 bases). Trimming pared 1 base from V and 7 bases from J, leaving 16 bases between. Germline V gene data show CDR1 as KGHSH and CDR2 as LQKENI. The CDR3 has 15 amino acids. CDR3 sequence (DNA): TGTGCCAGCTCACCACTTAGTATTTCAGGGGATGAAGCTTTCTTT. It codes for CASSPLSISGDEAFF.

This sequence joins TRBV18 and TRBJ1-1; the D gene is possibly TRBD1 (5 bases). In germline, CDR1 is KGHSH, CDR2 LQKENI. This CDR3 contains 14 residues. V was clipped by 9 bases and J by 0 bases, with 14 bases between them. The CDR3 here is CASLRGGMNTEAFF. The CDR3 nucleotides are TGTGCCAGTCTGCGGGGGGGAATGAACACTGAAGCTTTCTTT.

The chain uses TRBV6-1 and TRBJ2-7; D is unresolved. With 4 bases removed from V and 5 bases from J, the gap between germline ends came to 15 bases. The CDR3 consists of 14 residues. The germline gives CDR1 MNHNS, CDR2 SASEGT. The CDR3: CASSAASNMDEQYF. CDR3 nucleotides: TGTGCCAGCAGTGCGGCCAGTAACATGGACGAGCAGTACTTC.

This chain connects TRBV4-2 to TRBJ2-3; 7 nucleotides align to TRBD2. Germline CDR1 reads LGHNA; CDR2 reads YNFKEQ. This CDR3 spans 16 amino acids. V shed 0 bases, J shed 2 bases, and the junction held 5 bases outside the gene matches. The CDR3 loop reads CASSQDWEGYTDTQYF. The CDR3 DNA reads as TGTGCCAGCAGCCAAGATTGGGAGGGATACACAGATACGCAGTATTTT.

This CDR3 is CASSEDRFSYNEQFF. The CDR3 DNA is TGTGCCAGCAGCGAGGACAGGTTCTCCTACAATGAGCAGTTCTTC. The J gene is TRBJ2-1, the V gene TRBV7-2, with 7 bases lining up with TRBD1. V was pared by 5 bases and J by 0 bases, with 4 bases of the junction left unmatched. Germline loops: CDR1 SGHTA, CDR2 FQGNSA. This CDR3 comprises 15 residues.

The rearrangement uses TRBV2 and TRBJ2-3; 9 nucleotides agree with TRBD2. This CDR3 is 17 amino acids long. CDR1 and CDR2 from the germline V gene are SNHLY and FYNNEI. Germline trimming cut 6 bases from V and 2 bases from J; bases unmatched to any gene: 12. The CDR3 region is CASSKTASGTITDTQYF. The CDR3 DNA sequence: TGTGCCAGCAGCAAAACGGCTAGCGGGACGATCACAGATACGCAGTATTTT.

V gene TRBV19 combines with J gene TRBJ2-5, with 8 bases lining up with TRBD1. Matching the DNA end better, TRBJ2-7 makes the J call doubtful. The CDR3 consists of 15 residues. CDR1 is LNHDA, CDR2 SQIVND, per germline (reference sequence). The CDR3 sequence is CASSARTGNLYEQYF. CDR3 sequence (DNA): TGTGCCAGTAGTGCGCGGACAGGGAATTTGTACGAGCAGTACTTC.

Regarding this clone: One base separates it from a far larger clone, so it is likely a read error. The V and J genes are TRBV7-8 and TRBJ2-5; 10 bases fit TRBD2. Germline values: CDR1 SGHVS, CDR2 FQNEAQ. CDR3 size: 15 residues. The CDR3 sequence is CASSLLAGAAEAQYF. The CDR3 nucleotides are TGTGCCAGCAGCTTGCTAGCGGGAGCAGCAGAGGCCCAGTACTTC. The whole variable domain, remainder taken from reference TRBV7-8 and TRBJ2-5, is GAGVSQSPRYKVAKRGQDVALRCDPISGHVSLFWYQQALGQGPEFLTYFQNEAQLDKSGLPSDRFFAERPEGSVSTLKIQRTQQEDSAVYLCASSLLAGAAEAQYFGPGTRLLVL.

The chain is built from TRBV28 and TRBJ2-3, with D possibly being TRBD2 (6 bases). The length of the CDR3 is 14 residues. V lost 8 bases and J lost 6, with 18 bases in between. Germline CDR1 is MDHEN and CDR2 is SYDVKM. CDR3 sequence reads: CASHGTTRGDTQYF. Here the CDR3 DNA reads TGTGCCAGCCATGGGACCACCCGGGGGGATACGCAGTATTTT.

This clone appeared a single time. This chain connects TRBV7-8 to TRBJ2-5, with D perhaps matching TRBD1 (6 bases). V dropped 0 bases and J dropped 5 bases, with 16 bases sitting between them. This CDR3 has 16 residues. Germline V gene data show CDR1 as SGHVS and CDR2 as FQNEAQ. As DNA, the CDR3 is TGTGCCAGCAGCTTAGCGGTACAGGGAAGCTTGGAGACCCAGTACTTC. Protein: CASSLAVQGSLETQYF. Full variable domain (rest looked up from reference TRBV7-8 and TRBJ2-5): GAGVSQSPRYKVAKRGQDVALRCDPISGHVSLFWYQQALGQGPEFLTYFQNEAQLDKSGLPSDRFFAERPEGSVSTLKIQRTQQEDSAVYLCASSLAVQGSLETQYFGPGTRLLVL.